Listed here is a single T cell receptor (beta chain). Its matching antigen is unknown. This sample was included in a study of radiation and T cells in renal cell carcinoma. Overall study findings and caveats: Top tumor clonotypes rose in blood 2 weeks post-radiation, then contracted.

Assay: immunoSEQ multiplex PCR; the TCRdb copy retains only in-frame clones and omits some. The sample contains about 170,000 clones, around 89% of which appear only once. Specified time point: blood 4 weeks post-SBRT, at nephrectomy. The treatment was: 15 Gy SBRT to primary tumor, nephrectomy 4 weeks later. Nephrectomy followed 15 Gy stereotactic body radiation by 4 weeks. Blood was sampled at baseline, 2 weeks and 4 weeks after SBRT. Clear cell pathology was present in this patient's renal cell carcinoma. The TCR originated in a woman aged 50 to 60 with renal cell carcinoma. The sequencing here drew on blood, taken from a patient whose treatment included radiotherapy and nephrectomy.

CDR3 sequence reads: CASSNAREQYF. CDR3 bases: TGTGCCAGCAGCAACGCCCGGGAGCAGTACTTC. The rearrangement links TRBV7-6 to TRBJ2-7; no reliable D call. The germline CDR1 and CDR2 sequences are SGHVS and FNYEAQ. The CDR3 is 11 amino acids. V dropped 5 bases and J dropped 7 bases, with 9 bases sitting between them.